This T cell receptor beta chain was recovered during a study of OX40 agonist ivuxolimab in advanced cancers. Trimming shortened V by 0 bases and J by 7 bases, and 11 bases separated the two germline ends. CDR1 SGHTS and CDR2 YDEGEE come from the germline V gene. The CDR3 loop spans 13 amino acids. Data came from immunoSEQ multiplex PCR; TCRdb stores just in-frame clones and leaves some out. The repertoire holds some 100,000 clones, more than 85% seen once, with roughly 3.5% in the top ten. The V and J genes are TRBV5-8 and TRBJ2-7; possible D gene TRBD2, 5 bases. The origin of this receptor is an adult with an advanced solid tumor such as melanoma, head and neck, liver or kidney cancer. The sample was CD4+ or CD8+ T cells sorted from blood, taken in a trial of the OX40 agonist ivuxolimab. The CDR3 nucleotides read TGTGCCAGCAGCTTGGCTAGCCAACGGGAGCAGTACTTC. This codes for CASSLASQREQYF.